One T cell receptor (beta chain) is described in this entry. Its antigen is as yet unknown. These data are taken from a study of T cells after posttransplantation cyclophosphamide. Overall study findings and caveats: Blood and skin or GI T cell repertoires showed limited TRB overlap. Later blood repertoires were often dominated by clones from the donor CD8+ memory compartment. After PTCy, TRB diversity resembled that of CNI/methotrexate controls.

The repertoire was sequenced with immunoSEQ multiplex PCR; TCRdb's copy has only in-frame clones and lacks some. The data hold 50,000 to 60,000 clones, with 85% to 95% observed a single time. J was trimmed by 3 bases and V by 2 bases; bases with no gene match: 5. This CDR3 region has 16 residues. The V gene's germline CDR1 is LGHNA and CDR2 YSLEER. This related bone marrow graft donor gave peripheral blood on the day of marrow donation. The source material was PBMCs. V is TRBV4-3 and J is TRBJ2-1, with 9 nucleotides matching TRBD1. The clonotype comes from a woman aged 25 to 39 in good health and a related stem cell transplant donor. The CDR3 reads CASSQNTGGYYNEQFF. CDR3 sequence (DNA): TGCGCCAGCAGCCAAAACACAGGGGGCTACTACAATGAGCAGTTCTTC.